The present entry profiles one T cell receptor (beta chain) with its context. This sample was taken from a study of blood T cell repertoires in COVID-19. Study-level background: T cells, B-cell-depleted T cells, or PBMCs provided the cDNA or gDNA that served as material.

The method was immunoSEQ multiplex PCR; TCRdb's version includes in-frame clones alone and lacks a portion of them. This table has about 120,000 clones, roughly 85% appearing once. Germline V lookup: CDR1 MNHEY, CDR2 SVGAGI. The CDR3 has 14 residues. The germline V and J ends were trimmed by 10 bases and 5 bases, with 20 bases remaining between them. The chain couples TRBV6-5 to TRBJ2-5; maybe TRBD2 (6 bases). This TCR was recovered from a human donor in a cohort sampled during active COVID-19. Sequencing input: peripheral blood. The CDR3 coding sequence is TGTGCCACCGGCGAAGGCGGGGCGCGGGAGACCCAGTACTTC. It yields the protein CATGEGGARETQYF.